A single TCR beta chain is shown here with its context. Its specificity is not known. Only patients with CD8+CD57+ cell expansion on flow cytometry were chosen for sequencing. This sample is part of a study of CD8+CD57+ T cells in acquired aplastic anemia. Findings and caveats of the study: Patients and controls shared 25 to 35 CD8+ CDR3 sequences, highly expressed in patients.

Profiling of TCR beta VDJ combinations and CDR3 sequences used genomic DNA as template. MiXCR, run by TCRdb on the reads, gives a single entry per CDR3 protein. The sample carries roughly 160,000 distinct CDR3 sequences, over 55% recorded once. Looked up from germline, CDR1 is LNHDA and CDR2 is SQIVND (reference sequence). The length of the CDR3 is 14 residues. Trimming left V 2 bases short and J 0 bases short, with 7 bases between. The genes are TRBV19 and TRBJ2-5; D uncertain. This TCR derives from a human donor with aplastic anemia. The specimen sequenced was sorted CD4+, CD8+, or CD8+CD57+ T cells (not recorded which) from PBMCs. The CDR3 loop is CASSIRGYQETQYF. The CDR3 region has the DNA TGTGCCAGTAGTATACGTGGGTACCAAGAGACCCAGTACTTC.